Included here is one T cell receptor beta chain sequence, with context. The antigen is undetermined. This entry comes from a study of OX40 agonist ivuxolimab in advanced cancers. The wider study: In this cohort, patients received ivuxolimab, an agonistic anti-OX40 (CD134) antibody. Antecedent anti-PD-1, anti-PD-L1 or anti-CTLA-4 therapy was permissible, with around 40% having received some.

General study findings and limits: Some nonresponders additionally presented with little normalized T-cell clonal expansion.

Measured with immunoSEQ multiplex PCR; TCRdb has only the in-frame clones, and not every one. This repertoire shows tens of thousands of clones, over 75% found once; its top ten account for under 8.5%. V shed 3 bases and J shed 5 bases, with 14 bases lying between them. The CDR3 covers 14 residues. Germline V gene data show CDR1 as SGDLS and CDR2 as YYNGEE. Sequenced material: CD4+ or CD8+ T cells sorted from blood, taken in a trial of the OX40 agonist ivuxolimab. The sequence was obtained from an adult with an advanced solid tumor such as melanoma, head and neck, liver or kidney cancer. V usage is TRBV9 and J usage is TRBJ1-2, with D maybe TRBD1 (6 bases). The CDR3 DNA is TGTGCCAGCAGCGAATGGACAGCGTCATATGGCTACACCTTC. Its translation: CASSEWTASYGYTF.